These 30 T cell receptor beta chains originate from one sample sequenced in a study of blood T cell repertoires in COVID-19 (dated by TCRdb to about 2020). The library was obtained by the immunoSEQ multiplex PCR assay. Here the immuneACCESS table is served through TCRdb, limited to in-frame sequences with V and J called. Missing clones are a known gap in these copies; in checked studies unresolved V genes cover under half, and the rest lacks a known reason. The sample records under 200,000 clones, roughly 84% of which are singletons. 15% to 20% of the sample belongs to the ten largest clones. Sample: PBMCs or T cells enriched from blood (not recorded which). The receptors stem from a man aged 60 to 69 who had recovered from COVID-19.

A word on this clone: Other DNA sequences from this sample encode an identical CDR3 as well. CDR3 sequence: CASSIGTSGSGEQFF. For the CDR3, the DNA is TGTGCCAGCAGCATCGGGACTAGCGGGAGTGGTGAGCAGTTCTTC. This chain uses TRBV7-6 with TRBJ2-1; 14 positions match TRBD2. The CDR3 contains 15 residues. Losses at the gene ends were 5 bases for V and 9 bases for J; bases not matched to a gene: 6. CDR1 is SGHVS, CDR2 FNYEAQ, per germline.

CDR3: CASSQGTGKGGVSGNTIYF. Here the CDR3 DNA reads TGCGCCAGCAGCCAAGGGACAGGGAAGGGAGGGGTCTCTGGAAACACCATATATTTT. The chain combines TRBV4-1 with TRBJ1-3; 8 bases match TRBD1. The germline gives CDR1 MGHRA, CDR2 YSYEKL. CDR3 length equals 19 residues. J lost 0 bases, V lost 1 base, and 11 bases had no gene match.

This clone has just a few counts. The V and J genes are TRBV23-1 and TRBJ2-1; the D is unclear. TRBV23-1 belongs to the ORF category, with a function that is uncertain. V lost 6 bases and J 0 bases, leaving 21 bases between the germline ends. CDR3 length: 18 amino acids. CDR3 coding DNA: TGCGCCAGCAGCTTATATACTCGCAGGTATTCCTCCTACAATGAGCAGTTCTTC. Translation gives CASSLYTRRYSSYNEQFF.

The chain joins TRBV28 to TRBJ1-5; possible D gene TRBD1, 5 bases. The germline V gene encodes CDR1 MDHEN and CDR2 SYDVKM. The V gene lost 8 bases and the J gene lost 6 bases, with 14 bases spanning the gap. There are 13 residues in the CDR3. The chain's CDR3 is CASYTGGAQPQHF. As DNA, the CDR3 is TGTGCCAGCTACACCGGAGGGGCTCAGCCCCAGCATTTT.

The chain links TRBV5-8 to TRBJ2-7; 12 nucleotides line up with TRBD2. With V trimmed by 5 bases and J by 2 bases, 2 bases remained unmatched. Germline-derived CDR1 and CDR2 are SGHTS and YDEGEE. CDR3 size: 14 residues. The CDR3 DNA is TGTGCCAGCAGTAGGACTAGCGGGACCTACGAGCAGTACTTC. Its protein product is CASSRTSGTYEQYF.

This chain links TRBV29-1 with TRBJ2-7; D is possibly TRBD1 (5 bases). V lost 4 bases and J lost 5, with 12 bases in between. This CDR3 comprises 12 residues. Looked up from germline, CDR1 is SQVTM and CDR2 is ANQGSEA. CDR3 nucleotide sequence: TGCAGCGTTGGAATGTCAGGGAACGAGCAGTACTTC. The encoded protein is CSVGMSGNEQYF.

V and J are TRBV5-4 and TRBJ2-7, with D tentatively TRBD2 (5 bases). The CDR3 totals 15 residues. Germline V lookup: CDR1 SGHNT, CDR2 YYREEE (reference sequence). Deletions cut 0 bases from V and 1 base from J, with 11 bases between. CDR3 nucleotide sequence: TGTGCCAGCAGCTTGGTCGGCAGGACTTCCTACGAGCAGTACTTC. Translated, it gives CASSLVGRTSYEQYF.

The CDR3 DNA follows: TGTGCCAGCAGCCCCCCGGGACAGGCGGGGGGCTACACCTTC. Its translation is CASSPPGQAGGYTF. The chain combines TRBV7-2 with TRBJ1-2, with 8 bases aligning to TRBD1. The CDR3 covers 14 residues. Germline values: CDR1 SGHTA, CDR2 FQGNSA. The V gene end was trimmed by 5 bases and the J gene end by 8 bases; junction bases not matched to a gene: 10.

The sample holds many counts of this clone. This rearrangement joins TRBV7-9 to TRBJ2-3, with 8 bases that match TRBD2. The CDR3 is made up of 15 amino acids. Germline V lookup: CDR1 SEHNR, CDR2 FQNEAQ (reference sequence). Germline trimming cut 7 bases from V and 0 bases from J; bases unmatched to any gene: 6. The chain's CDR3 is CASITSGGSTDTQYF. CDR3 sequence (DNA): TGTGCCAGCATCACCAGCGGGGGTAGCACAGATACGCAGTATTTT.

The chain links TRBV7-9 to TRBJ2-1; a weak D match, TRBD1 (6 bases). CDR1 and CDR2 (germline): SEHNR, FQNEAQ (reference sequence). V was shortened by 5 bases and J by 7 bases, with 15 bases between the two germline ends. This CDR3 spans 14 amino acids. CDR3 coding DNA: TGTGCCAGCAGCGCAACCGGGACATGGAATGAGCAGTTCTTC. This gives the protein CASSATGTWNEQFF.

The chain's CDR3 is CASRHSSGFNEQFF. CDR3 nucleotide sequence: TGTGCCAGCAGACATAGTAGCGGATTCAATGAGCAGTTCTTC. The V gene is TRBV3-1 (or the pseudogene TRBV3-2), the J gene TRBJ2-1; tentative D call: TRBD2 (6 bases). In germline, CDR1 is LGHDT, CDR2 YNNKEL (reference sequence). V was pared by 6 bases and J by 6 bases, with 15 bases between. CDR3 length equals 14 residues.

This chain joins TRBV6-5 and TRBJ2-4; 9 bases are a match to TRBD2. V trimming: 5 bases; J trimming: 5 bases; junction bases outside the gene matches: 4. The germline V gene has CDR1 MNHEY and CDR2 SVGAGI. The CDR3 is 14 residues long. The CDR3 protein is CASSKTSGENIQYF. The CDR3 nucleotides read TGTGCCAGCAGTAAGACTAGCGGAGAAAACATTCAGTACTTC.

This sequence joins TRBV30 and TRBJ2-6; D ambiguous. Per germline, CDR1 GTSNPN and CDR2 SVGIG (reference sequence). CDR3 length: 14 residues. Deletions cut 0 bases from V and 4 bases from J, with 7 bases between. CDR3: CAWSVLPGANVLTF. As DNA, the CDR3 is TGTGCCTGGAGTGTACTCCCGGGGGCCAACGTCCTGACTTTC.

The chain uses TRBV18 and TRBJ1-4; D is undetermined. The CDR3 totals 14 residues. Germline assignment: CDR1 KGHSH and CDR2 LQKENI. V was cut by 3 bases and J by 0 bases, with 5 bases left in between. The CDR3 sequence is CASSPQATNEKLFF. The DNA of the CDR3 is TGTGCCAGCTCACCGCAGGCAACTAATGAAAAACTGTTTTTT. Combining the CDR3 with reference TRBV18 and TRBJ1-4 gives the whole variable domain NAGVMQNPRHLVRRRGQEARLRCSPMKGHSHVYWYRQLPEEGLKFMVYLQKENIIDESGMPKERFSAEFPKEGPSILRIQQVVRGDSAAYFCASSPQATNEKLFFGSGTQLSVL.

The chain combines TRBV19 with TRBJ2-5; 9 nucleotides agree with TRBD2. The germline V gene encodes CDR1 LNHDA and CDR2 SQIVND (reference sequence). The CDR3 totals 14 residues. Trimming cost V 3 bases and J 2 bases; bases outside gene matches: 1. CDR3: CASSMAGGQETQYF. CDR3 nucleotides: TGTGCCAGTAGTATGGCGGGAGGGCAAGAGACCCAGTACTTC.

This clone has only one observation. This chain uses TRBV12-3 or TRBV12-4 with TRBJ2-3, with unresolved D. Trimming stripped 4 bases from V and 6 bases from J, with 11 bases between. The CDR3 contains 13 residues. The CDR3 spells CASSSPTTDTQYF. In DNA form, the CDR3 reads TGTGCCAGCAGTTCCCCGACGACTGATACGCAGTATTTT.

The chain employs TRBV19 and TRBJ1-5; TRBD1 matches at 8 bases. Germline V gene lookup returns CDR1 LNHDA and CDR2 SQIVND (reference sequence). J was trimmed by 3 bases and V by 5 bases; bases with no gene match: 9. There are 16 residues in the CDR3. The CDR3 bases are TGTGCCAGTAGTGGCAGGGGGCGCGGGTTCAATCAGCCCCAGCATTTT. Its translation is CASSGRGRGFNQPQHF.

The rearrangement joins TRBV7-2 to TRBJ1-1, with D perhaps TRBD1 (5 bases). The length of the CDR3 is 14 residues. V gave up 1 base and J gave up 1 base, with 7 bases separating them. Germline-derived CDR1 and CDR2 are SGHTA and FQGNSA. CDR3 sequence: CASSLGGGNTEAFF. CDR3 nucleotide sequence: TGTGCCAGCAGCTTAGGCGGGGGGAACACTGAAGCTTTCTTT.

This clone was picked up a small number of times. This chain uses TRBV7-9 with TRBJ1-2, with D hard to call. Germline loops: CDR1 SEHNR, CDR2 FQNEAQ (reference sequence). The V end was cut by 2 bases, the J end by 4 bases, with 8 bases between. The CDR3 extends over 13 amino acids. CDR3 in amino acids: CASSLSTAYGYTF. The CDR3 DNA reads TGTGCCAGCAGCTTAAGTACAGCCTATGGCTACACCTTC.

The J gene is TRBJ2-1, the V gene TRBV27; 8 bases align to TRBD1. Germline values: CDR1 MNHEY, CDR2 SMNVEV (reference sequence). V trimming: 6 bases; J trimming: 0 bases; junction bases outside the gene matches: 16. The CDR3 sequence is 19 residues long. The CDR3 sequence: CASSSAGTGDLRSYNEQFF. The CDR3 nucleotides are TGTGCCAGCAGCTCAGCCGGGACAGGCGATCTTCGCTCCTACAATGAGCAGTTCTTC.

The V call is TRBV28, the J call TRBJ1-6; perhaps TRBD1 as D (6 bases). Germline V gene data show CDR1 as MDHEN and CDR2 as SYDVKM. CDR3 size: 16 residues. Trimming removed 7 bases at V and 7 bases at J, with 20 bases between. The CDR3: CASKAGQGLGNSPLHF. The CDR3 DNA reads as TGTGCCAGCAAAGCGGGGCAGGGGTTGGGGAATTCACCCCTCCACTTT. Full variable domain (outside the CDR3, taken from reference TRBV28 and TRBJ1-6): DVKVTQSSRYLVKRTGEKVFLECVQDMDHENMFWYRQDPGLGLRLIYFSYDVKMKEKGDIPEGYSVSREKKERFSLILESASTNQTSMYLCASKAGQGLGNSPLHFGNGTRLTVT.

The CDR3 is CASSHSGDHQETQYF. CDR3 DNA sequence: TGTGCCAGCAGCCATAGCGGGGATCACCAAGAGACCCAGTACTTC. The chain uses TRBV3-1 (or the pseudogene TRBV3-2) and TRBJ2-5, with 8 bases lining up with TRBD2. There are 15 residues in the CDR3. With V trimmed by 3 bases and J by 0 bases, 3 bases remained unmatched. Germline V CDR1 and CDR2: LGHDT, YNNKEL (reference sequence).

The chain joins TRBV18 to TRBJ2-1; no clear D. V was cut by 2 bases and J by 3 bases, with 11 bases left in between. This CDR3 has 15 amino acids. Germline lookup yields CDR1 KGHSH and CDR2 LQKENI. This CDR3 reads CASSPTTASYNEQFF. The CDR3 DNA is TGTGCCAGCTCACCAACAACAGCCAGCTACAATGAGCAGTTCTTC.

The chain is built from TRBV11-3 and TRBJ2-3; the match to TRBD2 covers 9 bases. The CDR3 is 15 amino acids. The V and J ends lost 5 bases and 5 bases, in that order; junction bases with no gene match: 8. Germline V CDR1 and CDR2: SGHNT, YENEEA. The CDR3 spells CASSQGLAVGDTQYF. CDR3 in DNA: TGTGCCAGCAGCCAGGGACTAGCCGTGGGAGATACGCAGTATTTT.

This clone was detected a few times. The gene calls are TRBV19 and TRBJ1-1, with D possibly matching TRBD1 (6 bases). Trimming stripped 5 bases from V and 6 bases from J, with 16 bases between. CDR1 is LNHDA, CDR2 SQIVND, per germline (reference sequence). The CDR3 has 14 residues. The CDR3 DNA sequence: TGTGCCAGTAGTGTCCGGACAGCTACACCTGAAGCTTTCTTT. Its translation is CASSVRTATPEAFF.

This clone was observed a handful of times. The chain links TRBV7-3 to TRBJ2-1; TRBD1 agrees at 7 bases. After removal of 5 bases from V and 9 bases from J, the junction contained 10 bases not matched to a gene. CDR3 length equals 14 residues. Germline-derived CDR1 and CDR2 are SGHTA and FQGTGA. For the CDR3, the DNA is TGTGCCAGCAGCGCCAGACAGGGCTCTGGTGAGCAGTTCTTC. It encodes CASSARQGSGEQFF.

The chain links TRBV6-7 to TRBJ1-6; 9 nucleotides line up with TRBD1. TRBV6-7 is an ORF, and what it does is uncertain. This CDR3 has 15 residues. Germline trimming cut 8 bases from V and 0 bases from J; bases unmatched to any gene: 2. The CDR3 protein is CASGTGHSYNSPLHF. In DNA, the CDR3 is TGTGCCAGCGGGACAGGGCACTCCTATAATTCACCCCTCCACTTT.

The chain carries TRBV28 and TRBJ1-5, with a tentative D call TRBD1 (5 bases). CDR3 length equals 15 residues. Trimming shortened V by 6 bases and J by 2 bases, and 14 bases separated the two germline ends. Germline loops: CDR1 MDHEN, CDR2 SYDVKM. The CDR3 DNA sequence: TGTGCCAGCAGCCTTACAGGAGGGGGCAATCAGCCCCAGCATTTT. Its translation is CASSLTGGGNQPQHF.

The V call is TRBV6-5, the J call TRBJ2-7; D not certain. Trimming removed 0 bases from V and 4 bases from J, with 10 bases in between. This CDR3 is built from 14 residues. Germline assignment: CDR1 MNHEY and CDR2 SVGAGI. The chain's CDR3 is CASSYSTVGYEQYF. DNA of the CDR3: TGTGCCAGCAGTTACTCGACTGTCGGGTACGAGCAGTACTTC.

The V gene is TRBV12-5, the J gene TRBJ2-3; TRBD1 is a possible D gene (6 bases). This CDR3 has 14 amino acids. Germline loops: CDR1 LGHNT, CDR2 FRNRAP. V lost 1 base to trimming and J lost 4 bases, with 9 bases between them. This CDR3 is CASGLGTDPDTQYF. The CDR3 nucleotides read TGTGCTAGTGGTTTGGGGACAGACCCAGATACGCAGTATTTT.